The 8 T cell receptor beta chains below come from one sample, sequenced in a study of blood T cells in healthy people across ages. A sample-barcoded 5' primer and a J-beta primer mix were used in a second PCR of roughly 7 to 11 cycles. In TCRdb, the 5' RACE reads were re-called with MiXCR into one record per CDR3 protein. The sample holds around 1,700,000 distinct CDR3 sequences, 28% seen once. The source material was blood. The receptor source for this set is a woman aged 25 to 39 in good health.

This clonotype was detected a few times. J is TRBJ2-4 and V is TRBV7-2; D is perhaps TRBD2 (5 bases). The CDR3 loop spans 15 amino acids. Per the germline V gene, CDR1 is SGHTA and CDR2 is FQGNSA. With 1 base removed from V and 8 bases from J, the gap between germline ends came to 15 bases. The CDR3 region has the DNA TGTGCCAGCAGCTTAGGGGGTAGAGGGCCGGACATTCAGTACTTC. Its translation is CASSLGGRGPDIQYF.

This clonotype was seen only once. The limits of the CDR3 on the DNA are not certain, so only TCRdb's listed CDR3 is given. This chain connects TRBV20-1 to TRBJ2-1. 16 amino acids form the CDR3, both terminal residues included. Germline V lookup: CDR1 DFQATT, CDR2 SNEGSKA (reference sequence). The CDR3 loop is CSHYQFGGGSYNEQVF.

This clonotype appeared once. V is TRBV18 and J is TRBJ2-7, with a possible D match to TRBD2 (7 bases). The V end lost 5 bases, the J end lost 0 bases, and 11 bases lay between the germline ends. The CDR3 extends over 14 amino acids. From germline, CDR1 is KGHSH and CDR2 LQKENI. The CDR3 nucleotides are TGTGCCAGCTCAGCGGGGGCCCCCTCCTACGAGCAGTACTTC. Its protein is CASSAGAPSYEQYF.

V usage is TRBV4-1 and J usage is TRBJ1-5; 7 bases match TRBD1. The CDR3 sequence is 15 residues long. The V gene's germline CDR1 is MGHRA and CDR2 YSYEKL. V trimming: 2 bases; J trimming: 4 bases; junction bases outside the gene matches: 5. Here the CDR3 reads CASSQSGTENQPQHF. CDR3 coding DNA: TGCGCCAGCAGCCAATCCGGGACAGAGAATCAGCCCCAGCATTTT.

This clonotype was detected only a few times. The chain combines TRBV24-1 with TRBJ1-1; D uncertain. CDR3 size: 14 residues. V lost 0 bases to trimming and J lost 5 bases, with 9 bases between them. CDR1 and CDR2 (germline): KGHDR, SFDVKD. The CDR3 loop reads CATSDLLPLTEAFF. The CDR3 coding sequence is TGTGCCACCAGTGATTTGCTCCCACTAACTGAAGCTTTCTTT.

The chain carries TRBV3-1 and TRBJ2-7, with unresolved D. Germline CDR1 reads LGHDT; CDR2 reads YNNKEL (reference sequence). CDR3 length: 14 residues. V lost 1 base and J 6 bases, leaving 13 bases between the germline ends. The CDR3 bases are TGTGCCAGCAGCCAAGTCGGCAGGATCGGCGAGCAGTACTTC. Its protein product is CASSQVGRIGEQYF.

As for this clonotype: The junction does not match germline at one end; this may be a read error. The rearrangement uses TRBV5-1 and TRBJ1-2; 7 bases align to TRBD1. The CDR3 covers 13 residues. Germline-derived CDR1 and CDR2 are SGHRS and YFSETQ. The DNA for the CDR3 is TGCACCAGCAGCTTGGACAGGAGTTATGGCTACACCTTC. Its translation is CTSSLDRSYGYTF. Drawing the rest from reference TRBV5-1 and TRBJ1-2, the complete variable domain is KAGVTQTPRYLIKTRGQQVTLSCSPISGHRSVSWYQQTPGQGLQFLFEYFSETQRNKGNFPGRFSGRQFSNSRSEMNVSTLELGDSALYLCTSSLDRSYGYTFGSGTRLTVV.

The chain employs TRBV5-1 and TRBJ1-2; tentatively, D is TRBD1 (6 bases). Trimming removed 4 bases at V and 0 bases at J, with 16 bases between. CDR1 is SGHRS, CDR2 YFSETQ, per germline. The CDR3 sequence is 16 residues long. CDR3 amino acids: CASSLVVGQANYGYTF. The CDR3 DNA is TGCGCCAGCAGCCTGGTAGTGGGACAAGCTAACTATGGCTACACCTTC.